This T cell receptor beta chain was observed in a study of blood T cell repertoires in COVID-19. Study background: COVID-19 samples from acute and convalescent phases originated in the United States, Italy and Spain. The analysed material was cDNA or gDNA that came from T cells, B-cell-depleted T cells, or PBMCs.

The method was immunoSEQ multiplex PCR; TCRdb's version includes in-frame clones alone and lacks a portion of them. The sample contains approximately 210,000 clones, about nine tenths of which appear only once. Germline loops: CDR1 MNHEY, CDR2 SVGAGI. This CDR3 is 15 amino acids long. Trimming cost V 8 bases and J 2 bases; bases outside gene matches: 9. The chain is built from TRBV6-5 and TRBJ1-2, with 9 bases aligning to TRBD1. This clonotype was obtained from a man aged 25-45 years who had recovered from COVID-19. The sequenced material came from peripheral blood. The CDR3 sequence: CASWTGVPVNYGYTF. In DNA form, the CDR3 reads TGTGCCAGCTGGACAGGGGTCCCGGTAAACTATGGCTACACCTTC.